The TCR beta chain under discussion was sequenced for a study of T cell repertoires in cytomegalovirus infection. Study context: Public TCR beta signatures provided an indication of both CMV infection and a matching HLA type.

The CDR3 runs to 16 residues. J gave up 2 bases and V 3 bases, and 9 bases lay outside the gene matches. Germline V gene lookup returns CDR1 LGHNA and CDR2 YSLEER. Turning to this clonotype: Antigen: not known.

TCRdb called the reads again in MiXCR, with one record for every CDR3 protein. The profile covers about 920,000 distinct CDR3 sequences, with about a third appearing a single time and around an eighth taken by the ten largest. This chain joins TRBV4-3 and TRBJ1-1; 7 bases map to TRBD1. The receptor comes from a human donor in good health (CMV status not recorded). Some clones in this sample may be carry-over from other donors' samples. The sequencing used cultured CD8+ T cells from PBMCs, collected from culture after CMV antigen stimulation. CDR3 DNA: TGCGCCAGCAGCCAGGATTGGGGACAGCTAAACACTGAAGCTTTCTTT. The encoded protein is CASSQDWGQLNTEAFF.